This TCR beta chain stems from a study of shared clonotypes between healthy human individuals. Every unsorted PBMC PCR replicate was loaded with around 290 ng DNA, approximately 29,000 T cell genomes. Unsorted PBMCs provided DNA that was sequenced on ten immunoSEQ deep assay plates. Per the study methods: Owing to the provision of junction-only sequences devoid of quality scores by immunoSEQ, filtering differed. The protocol was immunoSEQ multiplex PCR, while the TCRdb copy is restricted to in-frame clones and leaves out a portion. V and J calls and clone size are given by that table; D and trimming were obtained from the DNA. The repertoire holds more than 450,000 clones, with 79% as singletons. This CDR3 contains 16 residues. CDR1 SGHVS and CDR2 FQNEAQ come from the germline V gene. V was pared by 1 base and J by 5 bases, with 15 bases between. Every contributor of samples was a Caucasian grown-up residing in Nashville, Tennessee.

This clonotype was sampled from a woman in her 40s in good health. Some clones in this sample may be carry-over from other donors' samples. The chain uses TRBV7-8 and TRBJ1-5; maybe TRBD1 (6 bases). The sequenced sample consisted of PBMCs. The CDR3 region has the DNA TGTGCCAGCAGCTTAGGGGTGGGCAGGGGAGATCAGCCCCAGCATTTT. Encoded protein: CASSLGVGRGDQPQHF.